Listed below are T cell receptor beta chains from one sample, sequenced in a study of T-cell memory formation after mild COVID-19. TCRdb re-called the 5' RACE reads through MiXCR, storing one row per CDR3 protein. The sample comprises about 310,000 distinct CDR3 sequences, approximately 15% of which are singletons, and 20% to 25% rests with the top ten. Sequenced input: PBMCs or a T cell subset sorted from them (not recorded which). The receptor set was obtained from a young man who had mild COVID-19 (a few samples of this study predate the infection). Cell type and time point are not known. CDR3s include the opening cysteine and the closing phenylalanine or tryptophan. D genes are given only for firm matches.

J gene | V gene | D gene | CDR3 protein
TRBJ2-7 | TRBV18 | NA | CASSPPLKFYEQYF
TRBJ2-2 | TRBV5-1 | NA | CASSFGSGGGTGELFF
TRBJ2-3 | TRBV19 | NA | CASIGDTQYF
TRBJ2-1 | TRBV6-6 | TRBD2 | CASRDLSGIGNNEQFF
TRBJ2-3 | TRBV29-1 | TRBD2 | CSAGEGLEATQYF
TRBJ2-1 | TRBV7-3 | TRBD2 | CASSLTLGLVGEQFF
TRBJ2-3 | TRBV6-5 | TRBD1 | CASSYSGQGLPDTQYF
TRBJ1-5 | TRBV7-2 | NA | CASSLEVYSNQPQHF
TRBJ2-5 | TRBV21-1 | NA | CASSAGTAGETQYF
TRBJ2-3 | TRBV6-5 | NA | CASSYGRQYRTDTQYF
TRBJ2-1 | TRBV6-2/TRBV6-3 | NA | CASSRRVPGNEQFF
TRBJ2-1 | TRBV12-3/TRBV12-4 | TRBD2 | CASSITSGGPKNEQFF
TRBJ1-4 | TRBV20-1 | NA | CSAGTPATNEKLFF
TRBJ2-2 | TRBV12-5 | TRBD2 | CASGSRGGRTGELFF
TRBJ2-1 | TRBV5-1 | NA | CASSWGPGGDNEQFF
TRBJ2-2 | TRBV12-3/TRBV12-4 | NA | CASSSIIGELFF
TRBJ2-1 | TRBV6-2/TRBV6-3 | NA | CASSYSPTSYNEQFF
TRBJ1-2 | TRBV11-2 | TRBD1 | CASSPWTGGYGYTF
TRBJ2-2 | TRBV12-3/TRBV12-4 | TRBD2 | CASTGVAGTGELFF
TRBJ2-5 | TRBV29-1 | TRBD2 | CSVAGWGGIRETQYF
TRBJ2-5 | TRBV7-2 | TRBD1 | CASSFNRGIEETQYF
TRBJ1-1 | TRBV28 | TRBD1 | CASSLRQGAAFF
TRBJ2-3 | TRBV4-2 | NA | CASSQGSSDTQYF
TRBJ2-1 | TRBV20-1 | TRBD2 | CSARALLAGVYNEQFF
TRBJ2-6 | TRBV28 | NA | CASSFPGTLFSGANVLTF
TRBJ2-3 | TRBV4-1 | TRBD2 | CASSQGLAGGPSTDTQYF
TRBJ1-1 | TRBV18 | TRBD1 | CASSPQQGGPAAFF
TRBJ1-5 | TRBV10-3 | NA | CAISDRGYQPQHF
TRBJ2-7 | TRBV9 | TRBD1 | CASSATGDEQYF
TRBJ1-5 | TRBV12-3/TRBV12-4 | TRBD1 | CASSSGQGSNQPQHF
TRBJ2-5 | TRBV5-1 | TRBD1 | CASSKGQGAETQYF
TRBJ1-2 | TRBV6-2/TRBV6-3 | NA | CASTSGGGYGYTF
TRBJ2-7 | TRBV9 | NA | CASSPQVGSLSYEQYF
TRBJ2-5 | TRBV12-3/TRBV12-4 | NA | CASTQVQGQETQYF
TRBJ2-7 | TRBV15 | NA | CATSRDRGGDQYF
TRBJ2-3 | TRBV21-1 | NA | CASSKWGQWGSRTQYF